The TCR beta chain under discussion was sequenced for a study of Ad26.COV2.S vaccination and SARS-CoV-2 variants. Across the study: Donor got 5x10^10 or 1x10^11 viral particles of Ad26.COV2.S.

Clones were sequenced by immunoSEQ multiplex PCR, and TCRdb holds only the in-frame ones, with some missing. The table lists about 680,000 clones, around 90% of them singletons, with around 1.4% in the top ten. Treatment defined: some 20 received Ad26.COV2.S at low or high dose, single or two shots; 5 received placebo; per-sample allocation not given. The investigators took samples on day 63 after the first vaccine or placebo injection. Germline lookup yields CDR1 SNHLY and CDR2 FYNNEI. The length of the CDR3 is 13 residues. Trimming left V 4 bases short and J 5 bases short, with 11 bases between. The source is a person aged 18-60 years who received the Ad26.COV2.S COVID-19 vaccine or a placebo. The chain has TRBV2 and TRBJ1-1; D unresolved. The sample in question was peripheral blood, obtained in a trial of Ad26.COV2.S vaccine versus placebo. The CDR3 protein is CASSGSSGTEAFF. The CDR3 DNA reads as TGTGCCAGCAGTGGTTCCTCTGGGACTGAAGCTTTCTTT.